This TCR beta chain was retrieved from a study of identical twins. One entry per CDR3 protein results from TCRdb running MiXCR on the 5' RACE reads. The profile shows around 450,000 distinct CDR3 sequences, around 14% of them singletons. Germline V gives CDR1 SEHNR, CDR2 FQNEAQ (reference sequence). The ends lost 5 bases at V and 5 bases at J; junction bases unmatched: 6. This CDR3 region has 14 residues. Overall study results and limits: Out-of-frame alpha sequences shared by twins showed excess low generation probability. Fewer insertions were carried by abundant cord blood beta clonotypes, but none was seen in memory repertoires.

This clonotype was counted between two and nine times. No antigen is known for it. The sample was also linked to a second study, of yellow fever vaccine responses in identical twins. That source reports: Twins' vaccine T cell responses were reported to seem partly convergent and partly personalized.

The clonotype comes from a woman younger than 35 in good health. The sequenced material came from CD4+ T cells sorted from blood. This chain connects TRBV7-9 to TRBJ2-5, with 9 bases fitting TRBD2. The CDR3 sequence is CASSGIAGVETQYF. CDR3 in DNA: TGTGCCAGCAGCGGCATAGCGGGAGTGGAGACCCAGTACTTC. Variable domain in full (rest from reference TRBV7-9 and TRBJ2-5): DTGVSQNPRHKITKRGQNVTFRCDPISEHNRLYWYRQTLGQGPEFLTYFQNEAQLEKSRLLSDRFSAERPKGSFSTLEIQRTEQGDSAMYLCASSGIAGVETQYFGPGTRLLVL.